This entry is about one T cell receptor beta chain. Its recognized antigen is unknown. Nothing much larger sits one base from this clone, and base qualities are not available. The entry originates in a study of T cell responses to AZD1222 COVID-19 vaccine (dated by TCRdb to 2020 to 2023). In the study overall: A total of about 230 trial participants underwent TCR sequencing, of whom some 210 received two doses of AZD1222 and approximately 25 received two doses of the MenACWY control vaccine. Trial participants were enrolled by age into subgroups of 18-55, 56-69 and 70-plus years, and roughly 150, 30 and 60 TCR-sequenced participants, respectively, were included in these subgroups.

The time point label corresponds to: about 28 days (+/-7) after the second vaccine dose. AZD1222 recipients whose second dose came at about 4 weeks and those whose second dose came at about 12 weeks were combined into one group, since spike-specific TCR depth and breadth did not differ between the two schedules. Vaccinee samples were obtained from the UK trials COV001 and COV002, which included a single-blind randomized controlled phase 2/3 trial of AZD1222 (ChAdOx1 nCoV-19) in healthy adults. For TCRbeta chain sequencing, PBMC samples were collected from trial participants at day 0 and at day 28 after the second dose. On the study overall, not on this receptor specifically: The whole spike protein was spanned by vaccine-associated CD4 TCRs, and dominant responses were seen in regions 160-218 and 743-854. After two AZD1222 doses, both the breadth and the depth of spike-specific TCRs were significantly higher than at day 0 and than in MenACWY recipients. Most participants were white British and females outnumbered males, and the authors suggested that clonal diversity may have been underestimated. The 56-69-year group was small, and its depth increase did not reach significance, likely because of low power. Because no day 14 peak-response samples were available, repertoires were characterized only after the peak T cell response. Only a handful of AZD1222 recipients were SARS-CoV-2 seropositive at baseline, limiting conclusions about previously exposed vaccinees. Epitopes outside the regions mutated in the B.1.351 and B.1.1.7 variants were reportedly recognized by nearly half of the unique spike-specific TCRs.

The CDR3 regions of human TCRbeta chains were analyzed by immunosequencing. The authors' analysis ran thus. TCRs in the repertoires were compared against a reference library of SARS-CoV-2-specific TCRs that had been generated with the MIRA antigen-specificity platform. Breadth meant the fraction of unique TCRs that were SARS-CoV-2-associated, whereas depth meant the fraction of total T cells that were SARS-CoV-2-associated. Each spike-specific TCR was assigned to its reactive spike region and to a CD4 or CD8 class using the MIRA data. Log10-transformed breadth and depth values were compared by one-way ANOVA with Sidak's multiple comparisons tests. Held by TCRdb, this immuneACCESS table contains in-frame sequences only and omits some clones. Under half of the omission traces to an unresolved V gene where checked; the cause of the rest is unknown. That table supplies the V and J calls and clone size; D and trimming were determined from the DNA. The sample data list 110,000 or so clones, and more than 75% of these were observed just once. The ten top clones hold less than 4% of the sample.

This sequence was found in an adult who received the AZD1222 COVID-19 vaccine. This material consisted of peripheral blood, taken 28 days after the second AZD1222 dose.

The sequenced DNA: TGTGCTAGTGGTTTGGTTCCCTTCTACGAGCAGTACTTC. This codes for CASGLVPFYEQYF. The chain uses TRBV12-5 and TRBJ2-7; the D gene cannot be resolved reliably. According to the germline V gene, CDR1 reads LGHNT and CDR2 reads FRNRAP. From the cysteine up to the phenylalanine, the CDR3 has a length of 13 residues. Of all the DNA, just the CDR3 is kept, 39 bases in frame from base 1. V is reduced by 0 bases and J by 3 bases, leaving a spacing of 6 bases between them.